The 21 T cell receptor beta chains given below trace back to one sample, sequenced in a study of metastatic and nonmetastatic thyroid tumors. TCRdb reanalyzed the PCR reads via MiXCR. The table lists some 33,000 clones, 15% of them singletons. Patients underwent thyroid surgery, and none had received any treatment before it. Sequenced: blood. Receptors were obtained from a male donor with papillary thyroid cancer or a benign thyroid nodule (not recorded which). Some clones in this sample may be carry-over from other donors' samples.

This clone was counted ten times or more. This chain links TRBV6-1 with TRBJ2-5, with 7 bases identical to TRBD1. The germline V gene encodes CDR1 MNHNS and CDR2 SASEGT. With V trimmed by 8 bases and J by 5 bases, 5 bases remained unmatched. The CDR3 contains 12 residues. The CDR3 region has the DNA TGTGCCAGCCTTGGGACAGCCGAGACCCAGTACTTC. Its translation: CASLGTAETQYF.

In the case of this clone: The junction departs from germline at one end; a sequencing error may be responsible. The chain couples TRBV27 to TRBJ1-6; D might be TRBD1 (6 bases). CDR1 is MNHEY and CDR2 is SMNVEV in the germline V gene (reference sequence). The CDR3 runs 14 residues. CDR3 coding DNA: TGTGCCAGCAGGTGGGCAGGGGACAATTCACCCATCCACTTT. The encoded protein is CASRWAGDNSPIHF.

Many counts were recorded for this clone. The V call is TRBV11-1, the J call TRBJ2-3; either TRBD1 or TRBD2 may supply D (5 bases each). The ends were cut back, 0 bases at V and 7 bases at J, with 23 bases in the middle. Germline CDR1 reads SGHAT; CDR2 reads FQDESV (reference sequence). The CDR3 is 18 residues long. CDR3 DNA: TGTGCCAGCAGCTTAGCGACCCGGGACCGGGTTTTGGGTCATACGCAGTATTTT. Translating gives CASSLATRDRVLGHTQYF.

This clone showed up just once. The rearrangement links TRBV5-6 to TRBJ1-1, with D perhaps TRBD1 (5 bases). The CDR3 is made up of 13 amino acids. The ends were cut back, 1 base at V and 10 bases at J, with 14 bases in the middle. Germline values: CDR1 SGHDT, CDR2 YYEEEE. In DNA form, the CDR3 reads TGTGCCAGCAGCTTGTGGACAAGCCGAGGAGCTTTCTTT. Translated, it gives CASSLWTSRGAFF.

This clone has at least ten counts. This sequence joins TRBV6-1 and TRBJ2-6; 9 nucleotides line up with TRBD1. The CDR3 runs to 17 residues. CDR1 and CDR2 (germline): MNHNS, SASEGT. The J segment lost 0 bases and the V segment lost 8 bases, leaving 8 bases of the junction unmatched. The CDR3 is CASPGTGYFSGANVLTF. CDR3 bases: TGTGCCAGCCCAGGGACAGGGTATTTCTCTGGGGCCAACGTCCTGACTTTC.

There are many counts of this clone. The gene calls are TRBV18 and TRBJ2-5; tentative D call: TRBD1 (6 bases). The CDR3 is 16 amino acids. CDR1 KGHSH and CDR2 LQKENI come from the germline V gene. Trimming cost V 3 bases and J 7 bases, with 21 bases left between them. DNA of the CDR3: TGTGCCAGCTCACCGCGGGCAGGGGAAGATCAGGGGACCCAGTACTTC. Its translation is CASSPRAGEDQGTQYF.

On this clone: Other nucleotide sequences in the sample specify the same CDR3. This sequence joins TRBV28 and TRBJ2-7; 11 nucleotides match TRBD1. This CDR3 is built from 13 residues. Trimming at V came to 9 bases and at J to 5 bases, leaving 6 bases not matched to a gene. Germline V gene lookup returns CDR1 MDHEN and CDR2 SYDVKM. CDR3 DNA: TGTGCCAGTGGGACAGGGGGTGCCCACGAGCAGTACTTC. Its protein is CASGTGGAHEQYF.

This clone was seen many times. The sample has other DNA sequences that encode this CDR3 too. The chain has TRBV20-1 and TRBJ1-1, with D uncertain. Germline loops: CDR1 DFQATT, CDR2 SNEGSKA (reference sequence). With 0 bases removed from V and 8 bases from J, the gap between germline ends came to 10 bases. The CDR3 runs to 12 residues. CDR3 DNA: TGCAGTGCTAGAGAGGGCGGAAAGGAAGCTTTCTTT. Translated: CSAREGGKEAFF.

Many counts were recorded for this clone. The CDR3, as DNA: TGTGCTAGTGGGGCCGGGACAGGGGCCTATGGCTACACCTTC. This codes for CASGAGTGAYGYTF. This sequence joins TRBV12-5 and TRBJ1-2; TRBD1 agrees at 10 bases. CDR3 length: 14 residues. V shed 6 bases and J 4 bases; nucleotides not matched to a gene: 5. Germline CDR1 reads LGHNT; CDR2 reads FRNRAP.

This clone was detected many times. A read error may explain this, as a much larger clone is one base away. The genes are TRBV28 and TRBJ1-1, with 9 bases fitting TRBD1. Germline CDR1 MDHEN, CDR2 SYDVKM. The CDR3 has 15 residues. The CDR3 DNA reads TGTGCCAGCAGTGGGGACAGGGCAGGAGGCACTGGAGCTTTCTTT. Encoded protein: CASSGDRAGGTGAFF.

This clone has more than one count but fewer than ten. A read error may produce the germline difference seen at one junction end. V gene TRBV24-1 combines with J gene TRBJ1-5; D gene uncertain. Germline V lookup: CDR1 KGHDR, CDR2 SFDVKD. The CDR3 has 16 amino acids. The CDR3 here is CATSDPSRGWDHPQHF. CDR3 DNA sequence: TGTGCCACCAGTGATCCTTCTAGAGGGTGGGATCATCCCCAGCATTTT.

This clone has more than one count but fewer than ten. The chain couples TRBV12-3 or TRBV12-4 to TRBJ2-2, with a possible D match to TRBD1 (6 bases). Deletions cut 6 bases from V and 8 bases from J, with 13 bases between. The CDR3 is 13 residues long. CDR3 sequence (DNA): TGTGCCAGCAGCCCTCAGGGGTGGGGGGAGCTGTTTTTT. Translated, it gives CASSPQGWGELFF.

This clone was observed at least ten times. The DNA of the CDR3 is TGCAGTCGCCATTCTTGGGAGAACAATGAGCAGTTCTTC. Translated, it gives CSRHSWENNEQFF. The chain combines TRBV20-1 with TRBJ2-1; TRBD2 might be the D (5 bases). The CDR3 runs 13 residues. Between the trimmed V and J ends, which lost 8 bases and 5 bases, there was a span of 16 bases. Looked up from germline, CDR1 is DFQATT and CDR2 is SNEGSKA (reference sequence).

This clone was counted ten times or more. V gene TRBV19 combines with J gene TRBJ2-5; the D is unclear. Germline V gives CDR1 LNHDA, CDR2 SQIVND (reference sequence). With 1 base removed from V and 1 base from J, the gap between germline ends came to 7 bases. CDR3 length: 14 residues. CDR3 DNA: TGTGCCAGTAGTATAGGAGCAGTCCAAGAGACCCAGTACTTC. Its translation is CASSIGAVQETQYF.

In regard to this clone: One end of the junction fails to match germline, which may point to a read error. This rearrangement joins TRBV2 to TRBJ1-2; D remains unclear. This CDR3 contains 14 residues. The germline gives CDR1 SNHLY, CDR2 FYNNEI. CDR3 bases: TGTCCCAGCAGTACCGGGCCCAGCTCCTATGGCTACACCTTC. Translated: CPSSTGPSSYGYTF.

Many counts were recorded for this clone. The chain joins TRBV6-2 or TRBV6-3 to TRBJ2-1; 7 bases are a match to TRBD2. Germline CDR1 MNHEY, CDR2 SVGEGT. J lost 5 bases, V lost 0 bases, and 4 bases had no gene match. The CDR3 totals 15 residues. The CDR3, as DNA: TGTGCCAGCAGTTACTCTAGCGGGCTTAACAATGAGCAGTTCTTC. Encoded protein: CASSYSSGLNNEQFF.

There are many counts of this clone. The chain uses TRBV15 and TRBJ2-3, with 7 bases identical to TRBD2. Germline lookup yields CDR1 LNHNV and CDR2 YYDKDF (reference sequence). The CDR3 is 17 residues long. Germline trimming cut 7 bases from V and 4 bases from J; bases unmatched to any gene: 17. CDR3 sequence reads: CATTPQGGSRGADTQYF. For the CDR3, the DNA is TGTGCCACCACCCCGCAGGGCGGGAGTCGGGGGGCAGATACGCAGTATTTT.

The chain recombines TRBV27 with TRBJ2-1; D may be TRBD2 (5 bases). Germline V gives CDR1 MNHEY, CDR2 SMNVEV (reference sequence). Trimming removed 3 bases from V and 7 bases from J, with 13 bases in between. This CDR3 is 14 amino acids long. CDR3 amino acids: CASSFTSWSNEQFF. The CDR3 DNA reads as TGTGCCAGCAGTTTCACTAGTTGGTCGAATGAGCAGTTCTTC.

This clone was detected ten times or more. The V and J genes are TRBV15 and TRBJ2-1, with 7 positions matching TRBD1. Germline V gene data show CDR1 as LNHNV and CDR2 as YYDKDF (reference sequence). This CDR3 has 15 amino acids. The ends lost 4 bases at V and 8 bases at J; junction bases unmatched: 11. The chain's CDR3 is CATSKDRAQGDEQFF. The DNA for the CDR3 is TGTGCCACCAGCAAGGACAGAGCCCAGGGGGATGAGCAGTTCTTC.

This clone was detected many times. V usage is TRBV28 and J usage is TRBJ2-1; maybe TRBD1 (5 bases). The CDR3 loop spans 14 amino acids. Trimming shortened V by 4 bases and J by 3 bases, and 10 bases separated the two germline ends. CDR1 and CDR2 from the germline V gene are MDHEN and SYDVKM. The CDR3: CASSSYDSYNEQFF. CDR3 in DNA: TGTGCCAGCAGTTCGTATGACAGCTACAATGAGCAGTTCTTC.

In this sample, this clone turned up many times. This chain links TRBV28 with TRBJ2-2; tentatively, D is TRBD2 (6 bases). Germline CDR1 and CDR2: MDHEN and SYDVKM. Between the trimmed V and J ends, which lost 5 bases and 7 bases, there was a span of 11 bases. The CDR3 is 13 amino acids. The CDR3 DNA reads as TGTGCCAGCAGTGGAGGAGGGTTCGGGGAGCTGTTTTTT. Translated, it gives CASSGGGFGELFF.